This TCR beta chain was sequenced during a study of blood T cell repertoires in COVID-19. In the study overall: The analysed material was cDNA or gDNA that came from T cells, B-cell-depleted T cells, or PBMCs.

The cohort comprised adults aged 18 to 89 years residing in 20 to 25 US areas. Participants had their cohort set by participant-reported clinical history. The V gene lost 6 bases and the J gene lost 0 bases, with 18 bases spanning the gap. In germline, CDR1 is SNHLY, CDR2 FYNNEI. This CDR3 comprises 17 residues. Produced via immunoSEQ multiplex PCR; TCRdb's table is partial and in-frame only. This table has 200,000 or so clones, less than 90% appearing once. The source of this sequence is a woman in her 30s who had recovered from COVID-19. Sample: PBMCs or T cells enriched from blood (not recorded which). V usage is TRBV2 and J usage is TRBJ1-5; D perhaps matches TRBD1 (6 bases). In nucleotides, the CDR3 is TGTGCCAGCAGGGAGTGGAGGCAGGGGCTTAGCAATCAGCCCCAGCATTTT. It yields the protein CASREWRQGLSNQPQHF. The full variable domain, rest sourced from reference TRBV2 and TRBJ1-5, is EPEVTQTPSHQVTQMGQEVILRCVPISNHLYFYWYRQILGQKVEFLVSFYNNEISEKSEIFDDQFSVERPDGSNFTLKIRSTKLEDSAMYFCASREWRQGLSNQPQHFGDGTRLSIL.